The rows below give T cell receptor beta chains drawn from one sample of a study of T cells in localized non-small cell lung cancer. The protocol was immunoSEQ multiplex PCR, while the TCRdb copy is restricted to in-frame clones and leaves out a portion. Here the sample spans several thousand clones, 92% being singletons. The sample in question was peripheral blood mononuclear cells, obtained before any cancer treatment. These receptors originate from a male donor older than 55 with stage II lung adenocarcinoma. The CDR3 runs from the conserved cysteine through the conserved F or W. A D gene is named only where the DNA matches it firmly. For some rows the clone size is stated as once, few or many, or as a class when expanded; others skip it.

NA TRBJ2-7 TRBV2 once CASVAQGEQYF TGTGCCAGCGTGGCACAGGGCGAGCAGTACTTC
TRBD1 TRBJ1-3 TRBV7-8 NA CASSLVVSGTGLSSGNTIYF TGTGCCAGCAGCTTAGTCGTGAGTGGGACAGGGTTAAGCTCTGGAAACACCATATATTTT
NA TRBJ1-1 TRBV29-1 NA CSAQGNTEAFF TGCAGCGCTCAGGGGAACACTGAAGCTTTCTTT
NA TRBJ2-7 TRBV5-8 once CASSLLGYEQYF TGTGCCAGCAGCTTGCTCGGCTACGAGCAGTACTTC
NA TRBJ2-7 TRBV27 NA CASSFPPYYEQYF TGTGCCAGCAGTTTCCCCCCGTACTACGAGCAGTACTTC
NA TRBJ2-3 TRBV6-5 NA CASSYAGLGTDTQYF TGTGCCAGCAGTTATGCGGGGCTGGGCACAGATACGCAGTATTTT
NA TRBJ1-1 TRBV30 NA CAWSVPGLNTEAFF TGTGCCTGGAGTGTACCAGGATTGAACACTGAAGCTTTCTTT
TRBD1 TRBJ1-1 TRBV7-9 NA CASSRTGERDTEAFF TGTGCCAGCAGCCGCACAGGGGAAAGGGACACTGAAGCTTTCTTT
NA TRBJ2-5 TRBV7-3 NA CASSLVPTETQYF TGTGCCAGCAGCTTAGTCCCAACGGAGACCCAGTACTTC
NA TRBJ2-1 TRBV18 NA CASSTGLRGAYNEQFF TGTGCCAGCTCCACCGGGTTGAGGGGGGCCTACAATGAGCAGTTCTTC